This TCR beta chain was retrieved from a study of blood T cell repertoires in COVID-19. TCRdb keeps only in-frame clones here, not all; method: immunoSEQ multiplex PCR. The sample shows 150,000 to 200,000 clones, around 91% of them seen only once. This clone was detected once. CDR1 and CDR2 (germline): KGHSH, LQKENI. V was shortened by 3 bases and J by 9 bases, with 9 bases between the two germline ends. The CDR3 is 13 residues long. The sequence derives from a woman aged 18-29 years who had recovered from COVID-19. Sequencing was carried out using PBMCs or T cells enriched from blood (not recorded which). J is TRBJ1-6 and V is TRBV18, with a possible D match to TRBD1 (5 bases). The CDR3, as DNA: TGTGCCAGCTCACCGGGGGGGTCTTCACCCCTCCACTTT. Translation: CASSPGGSSPLHF.